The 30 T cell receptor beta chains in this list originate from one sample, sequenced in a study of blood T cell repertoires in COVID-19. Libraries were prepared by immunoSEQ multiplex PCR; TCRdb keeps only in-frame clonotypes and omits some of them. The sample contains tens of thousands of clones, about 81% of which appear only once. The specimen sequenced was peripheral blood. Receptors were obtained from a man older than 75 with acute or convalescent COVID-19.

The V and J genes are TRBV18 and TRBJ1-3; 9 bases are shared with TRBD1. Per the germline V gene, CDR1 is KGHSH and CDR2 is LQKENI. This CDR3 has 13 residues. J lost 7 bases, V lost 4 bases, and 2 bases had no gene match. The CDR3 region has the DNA TGTGCCAGCTCACGGGACAGGGCGAACACCATATATTTT. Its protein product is CASSRDRANTIYF.

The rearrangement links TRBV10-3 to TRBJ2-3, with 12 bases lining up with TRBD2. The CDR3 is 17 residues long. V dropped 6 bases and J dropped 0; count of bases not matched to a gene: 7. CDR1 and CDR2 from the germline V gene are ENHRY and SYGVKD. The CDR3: CAISKPSGGASTDTQYF. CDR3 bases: TGTGCCATCAGCAAACCTAGCGGGGGGGCTAGCACAGATACGCAGTATTTT.

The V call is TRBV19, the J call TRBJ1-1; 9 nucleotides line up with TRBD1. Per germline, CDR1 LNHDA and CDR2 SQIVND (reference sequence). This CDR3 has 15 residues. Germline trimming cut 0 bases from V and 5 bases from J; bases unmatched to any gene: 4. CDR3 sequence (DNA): TGTGCCAGTAGTATAGAGGTGACAGGGGGTACTGAAGCTTTCTTT. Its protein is CASSIEVTGGTEAFF.

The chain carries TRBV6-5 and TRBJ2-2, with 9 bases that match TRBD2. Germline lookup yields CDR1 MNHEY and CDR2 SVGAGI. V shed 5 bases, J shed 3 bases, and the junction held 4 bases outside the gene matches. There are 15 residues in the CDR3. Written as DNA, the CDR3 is TGTGCCAGCAGTCGCGGGGGGGGGCACACCGGGGAGCTGTTTTTT. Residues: CASSRGGGHTGELFF.

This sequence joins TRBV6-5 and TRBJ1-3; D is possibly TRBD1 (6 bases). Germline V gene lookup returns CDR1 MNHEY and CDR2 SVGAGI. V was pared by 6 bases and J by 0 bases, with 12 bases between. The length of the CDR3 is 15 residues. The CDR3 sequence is CASRRDINSGNTIYF. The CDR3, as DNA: TGTGCCAGCAGGAGGGACATCAACTCTGGAAACACCATATATTTT.

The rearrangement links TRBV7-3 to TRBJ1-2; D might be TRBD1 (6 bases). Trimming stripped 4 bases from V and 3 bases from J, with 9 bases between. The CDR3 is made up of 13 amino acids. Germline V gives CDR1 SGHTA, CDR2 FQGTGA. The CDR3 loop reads CASSSTGYYGYTF. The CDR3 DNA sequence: TGTGCCAGCAGCTCGACAGGCTACTATGGCTACACCTTC.

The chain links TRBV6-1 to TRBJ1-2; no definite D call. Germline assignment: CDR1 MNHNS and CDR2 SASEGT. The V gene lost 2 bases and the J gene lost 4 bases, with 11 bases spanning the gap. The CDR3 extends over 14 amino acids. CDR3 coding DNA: TGTGCCAGCAGTGAAAATACCGAGATCTATGGCTACACCTTC. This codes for CASSENTEIYGYTF.

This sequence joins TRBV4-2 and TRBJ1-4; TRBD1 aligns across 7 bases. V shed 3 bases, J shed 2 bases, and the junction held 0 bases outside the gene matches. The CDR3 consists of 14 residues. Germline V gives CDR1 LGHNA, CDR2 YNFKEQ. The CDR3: CASSQGQTNEKLFF. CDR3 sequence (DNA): TGTGCCAGCAGCCAGGGACAGACTAATGAAAAACTGTTTTTT.

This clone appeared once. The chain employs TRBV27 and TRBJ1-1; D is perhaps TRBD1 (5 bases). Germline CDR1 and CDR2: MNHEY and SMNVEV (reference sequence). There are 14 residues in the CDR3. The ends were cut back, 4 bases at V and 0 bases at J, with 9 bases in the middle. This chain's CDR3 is CASSSTAMNTEAFF. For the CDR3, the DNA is TGTGCCAGCAGTTCGACAGCTATGAACACTGAAGCTTTCTTT.

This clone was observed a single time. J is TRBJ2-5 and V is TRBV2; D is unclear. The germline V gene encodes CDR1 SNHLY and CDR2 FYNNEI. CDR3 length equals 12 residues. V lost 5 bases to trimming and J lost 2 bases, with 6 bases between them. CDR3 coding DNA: TGTGCCAGCAGTTCCCCTCAAGAGACCCAGTACTTC. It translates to CASSSPQETQYF.

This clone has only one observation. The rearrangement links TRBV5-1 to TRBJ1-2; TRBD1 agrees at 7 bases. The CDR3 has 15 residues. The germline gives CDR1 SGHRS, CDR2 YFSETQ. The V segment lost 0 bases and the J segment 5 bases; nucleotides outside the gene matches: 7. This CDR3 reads CASSLATKQGYGYTF. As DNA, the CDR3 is TGCGCCAGCAGCTTGGCCACTAAACAGGGGTATGGCTACACCTTC.

CDR3 sequence: CASSPGQGVETQYF. The CDR3 DNA is TGCGCCAGCAGCCCGGGACAGGGGGTCGAGACCCAGTACTTC. This chain links TRBV5-1 with TRBJ2-5, with 11 bases fitting TRBD1. The V and J ends lost 4 bases and 5 bases, in that order; junction bases with no gene match: 4. Germline V gives CDR1 SGHRS, CDR2 YFSETQ. This CDR3 contains 14 residues.

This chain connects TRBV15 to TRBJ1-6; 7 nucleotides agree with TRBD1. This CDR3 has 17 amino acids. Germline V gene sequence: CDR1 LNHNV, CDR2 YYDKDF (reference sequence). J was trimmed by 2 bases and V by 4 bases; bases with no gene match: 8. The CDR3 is CATSKEGARTYNSPLHF. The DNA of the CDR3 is TGTGCCACCAGCAAGGAGGGGGCTAGAACCTATAATTCACCCCTCCACTTT.

The CDR3 loop is CASSMTALYSNQPQHF. The CDR3 DNA reads TGTGCCAGTAGTATGACAGCATTATATAGCAATCAGCCCCAGCATTTT. This chain uses TRBV19 with TRBJ1-5; D may be TRBD1 (5 bases). CDR3 length equals 16 residues. Trimming shortened V by 3 bases and J by 0 bases, and 12 bases separated the two germline ends. Germline values: CDR1 LNHDA, CDR2 SQIVND (reference sequence).

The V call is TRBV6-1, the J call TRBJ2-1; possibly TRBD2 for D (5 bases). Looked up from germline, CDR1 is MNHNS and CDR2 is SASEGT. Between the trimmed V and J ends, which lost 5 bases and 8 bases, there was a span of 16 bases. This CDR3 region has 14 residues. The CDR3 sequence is CASSPGRETHEQFF. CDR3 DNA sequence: TGTGCCAGCAGTCCCGGACGGGAAACACATGAGCAGTTCTTC.

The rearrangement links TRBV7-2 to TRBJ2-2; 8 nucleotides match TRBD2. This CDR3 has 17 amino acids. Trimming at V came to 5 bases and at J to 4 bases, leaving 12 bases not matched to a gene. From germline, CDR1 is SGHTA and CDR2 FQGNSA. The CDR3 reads CASSPRAGGAGTGELFF. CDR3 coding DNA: TGTGCCAGCAGCCCACGGGCCGGGGGGGCCGGCACCGGGGAGCTGTTTTTT.

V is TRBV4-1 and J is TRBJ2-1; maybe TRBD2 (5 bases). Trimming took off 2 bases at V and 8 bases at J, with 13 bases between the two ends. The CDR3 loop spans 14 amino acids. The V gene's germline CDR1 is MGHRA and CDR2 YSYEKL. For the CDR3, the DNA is TGCGCCAGCAGCCAACTGGACTCCCCAGATGAGCAGTTCTTC. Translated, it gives CASSQLDSPDEQFF.

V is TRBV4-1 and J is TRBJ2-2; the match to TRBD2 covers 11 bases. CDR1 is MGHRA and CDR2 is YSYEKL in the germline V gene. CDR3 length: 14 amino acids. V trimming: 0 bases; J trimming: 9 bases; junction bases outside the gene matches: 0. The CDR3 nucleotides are TGCGCCAGCAGCCAAGAGACTAGCGGGAGGGAGCTGTTTTTT. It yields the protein CASSQETSGRELFF.

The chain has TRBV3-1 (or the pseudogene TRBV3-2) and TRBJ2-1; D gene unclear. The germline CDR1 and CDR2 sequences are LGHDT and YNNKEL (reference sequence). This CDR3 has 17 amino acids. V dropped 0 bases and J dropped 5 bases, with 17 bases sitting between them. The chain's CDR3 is CASSQDRTASQNNEQFF. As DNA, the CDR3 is TGTGCCAGCAGCCAAGATCGAACAGCATCACAGAACAATGAGCAGTTCTTC.

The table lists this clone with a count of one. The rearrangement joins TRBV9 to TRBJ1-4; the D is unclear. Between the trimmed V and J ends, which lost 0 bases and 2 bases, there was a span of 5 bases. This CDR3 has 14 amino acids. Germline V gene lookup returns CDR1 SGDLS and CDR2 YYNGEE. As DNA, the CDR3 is TGTGCCAGCAGCGTAGGGGCCACTAATGAAAAACTGTTTTTT. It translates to CASSVGATNEKLFF.

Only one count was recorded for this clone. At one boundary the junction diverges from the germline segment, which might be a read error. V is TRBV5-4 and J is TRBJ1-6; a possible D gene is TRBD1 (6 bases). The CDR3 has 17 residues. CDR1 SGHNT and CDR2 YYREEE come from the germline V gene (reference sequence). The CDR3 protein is CASSDGTQGRIYSPLHF. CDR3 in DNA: TGTGCCAGCAGCGATGGGACACAGGGTAGAATCTATTCGCCCCTCCACTTT. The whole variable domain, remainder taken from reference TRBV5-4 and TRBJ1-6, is ETGVTQSPTHLIKTRGQQVTLRCSSQSGHNTVSWYQQALGQGPQFIFQYYREEENGRGNFPPRFSGLQFPNYSSELNVNALELDDSALYLCASSDGTQGRIYSPLHFGNGTRLTVT.

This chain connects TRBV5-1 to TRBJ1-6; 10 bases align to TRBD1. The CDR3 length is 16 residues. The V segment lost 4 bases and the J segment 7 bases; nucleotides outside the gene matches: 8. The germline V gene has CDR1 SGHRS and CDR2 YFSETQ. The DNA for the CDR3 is TGCGCCAGCAGCACCTCGCCGGGACAGGGGAATTCACCCCTCCACTTT. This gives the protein CASSTSPGQGNSPLHF.

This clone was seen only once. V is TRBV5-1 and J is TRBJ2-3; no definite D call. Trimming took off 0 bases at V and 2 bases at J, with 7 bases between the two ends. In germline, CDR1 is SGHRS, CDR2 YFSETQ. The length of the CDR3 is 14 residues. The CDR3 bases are TGCGCCAGCAGCTTGGGCGGATACACAGATACGCAGTATTTT. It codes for CASSLGGYTDTQYF.

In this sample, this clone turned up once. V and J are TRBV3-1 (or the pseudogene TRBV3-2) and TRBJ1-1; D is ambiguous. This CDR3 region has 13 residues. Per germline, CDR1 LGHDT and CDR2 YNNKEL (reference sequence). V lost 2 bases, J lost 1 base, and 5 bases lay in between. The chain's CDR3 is CASSQNRNTEAFF. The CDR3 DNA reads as TGTGCCAGCAGCCAAAACAGGAACACTGAAGCTTTCTTT.

For the CDR3, the DNA is TGTGCCAGCAGTCAGAGCGGGGGCCCCTACGAGCAGTACTTC. This sequence encodes CASSQSGGPYEQYF. The V and J genes are TRBV27 and TRBJ2-7; 8 positions agree with TRBD2. Per germline, CDR1 MNHEY and CDR2 SMNVEV (reference sequence). CDR3 length: 14 amino acids. J gave up 2 bases and V 5 bases, and 5 bases lay outside the gene matches.

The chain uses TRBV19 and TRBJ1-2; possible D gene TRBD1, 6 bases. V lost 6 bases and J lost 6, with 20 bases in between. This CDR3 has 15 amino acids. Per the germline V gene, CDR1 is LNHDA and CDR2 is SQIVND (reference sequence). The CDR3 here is CASSDASGQLNGYTF. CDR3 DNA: TGTGCCAGTAGCGACGCGAGCGGACAGTTGAATGGCTACACCTTC.

The CDR3 DNA follows: TGTGCCAGCAGCTTACCGGGTCTTCTCCACGGCTACACCTTC. This sequence encodes CASSLPGLLHGYTF. V gene TRBV11-2 combines with J gene TRBJ1-2; D gene uncertain. The germline V and J ends were trimmed by 2 bases and 8 bases, with 15 bases remaining between them. CDR1 and CDR2 (germline): SGHAT, FQNNGV. CDR3 length: 14 residues.

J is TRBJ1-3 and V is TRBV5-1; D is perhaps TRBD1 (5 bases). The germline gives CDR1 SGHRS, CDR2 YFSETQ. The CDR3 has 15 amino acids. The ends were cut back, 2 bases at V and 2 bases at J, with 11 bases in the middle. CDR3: CASSFGGDPGNTIYF. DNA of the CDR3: TGCGCCAGCAGCTTCGGGGGGGACCCTGGAAACACCATATATTTT.

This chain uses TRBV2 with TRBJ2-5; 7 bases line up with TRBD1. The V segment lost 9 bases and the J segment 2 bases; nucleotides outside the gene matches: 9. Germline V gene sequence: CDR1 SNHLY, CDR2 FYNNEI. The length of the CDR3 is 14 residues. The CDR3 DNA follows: TGTGCCAGGAAAGGGACAGATAGACAAGAGACCCAGTACTTC. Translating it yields CARKGTDRQETQYF.

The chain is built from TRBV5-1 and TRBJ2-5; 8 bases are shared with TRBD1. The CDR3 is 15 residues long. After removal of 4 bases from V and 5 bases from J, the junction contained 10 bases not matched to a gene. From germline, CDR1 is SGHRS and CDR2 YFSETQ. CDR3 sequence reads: CASSTGQGLGETQYF. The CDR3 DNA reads TGCGCCAGCAGCACCGGACAGGGCTTAGGGGAGACCCAGTACTTC.